This entry concerns a single TCR beta chain. Its target is unknown. V was clipped by 5 bases and J by 4 bases; unmatched bases: 5. This CDR3 is 15 amino acids long. Per germline, CDR1 SGHAT and CDR2 FQNNGV. This sample is part of a study of Ad26.COV2.S vaccination and SARS-CoV-2 variants. Study outcomes and limitations: In TCR breadth and depth analyses, total T cell responses may have been underestimated.

Here immunoSEQ multiplex PCR was the method, and the copy in TCRdb shows in-frame clones only, minus some. This sample has around 370,000 clones; 92% occur once, and the top ten carry 3.9%. The source material was peripheral blood, sampled after recovery from COVID-19. This chain joins TRBV11-2 and TRBJ1-1; 12 nucleotides align to TRBD1. The sequence was obtained from a human donor who had recovered from COVID-19. CDR3 DNA sequence: TGTGCCAGCAGCGCGCCGGGACAGGGGGCCACTGAAGCTTTCTTT. Translating it yields CASSAPGQGATEAFF.